The 8 T cell receptor beta chains reported below all come from one sample, sequenced in a study of T-cell memory formation after mild COVID-19. Each CDR3 protein gets one entry after TCRdb re-called the 5' RACE reads with MiXCR. The sample holds about 390,000 distinct CDR3 sequences, approximately 15% seen once. The source material was PBMCs or a T cell subset sorted from them (not recorded which). The receptors stem from a man between 18 and 29 years old who had mild COVID-19 (a few samples of this study predate the infection). Cell type and time point are not known.

This clonotype was seen only a few times. The chain is built from TRBV15 and TRBJ1-5; D is possibly TRBD1 (5 bases). Germline V CDR1 and CDR2: LNHNV, YYDKDF (reference sequence). V shed 7 bases and J shed 7 bases, with 8 bases lying between them. The CDR3 consists of 11 residues. DNA for the CDR3: TGTGCCACCACCGGGGCACAGCCCCAGCATTTT. It is translated as CATTGAQPQHF.

The CDR3 nucleotides read TGTGCCAGCAGCTCGACGGACAGATACACTGAAGCTTTCTTT. It encodes CASSSTDRYTEAFF. V is TRBV5-6 and J is TRBJ1-1, with D maybe TRBD1 (6 bases). The V gene lost 3 bases and the J gene lost 3 bases, with 12 bases spanning the gap. The CDR3 contains 14 residues. CDR1 and CDR2 from the germline V gene are SGHDT and YYEEEE.

V and J are TRBV10-2 and TRBJ2-2; D might be TRBD1 or TRBD2, each matching 6 bases. The CDR3 has 15 residues. The germline gives CDR1 WSHSY, CDR2 SAAADI. Trimming took off 7 bases at V and 1 base at J, with 13 bases between the two ends. For the CDR3, the DNA is TGCGCCAGCATCCCGGGGGCAAAGAACACCGGGGAGCTGTTTTTT. Amino acids: CASIPGAKNTGELFF.

V usage is TRBV6-6 and J usage is TRBJ1-1; D unclear. CDR3 length equals 14 residues. Trimming pared 5 bases from V and 7 bases from J, leaving 17 bases between. Looked up from germline, CDR1 is MNHNY and CDR2 is SVGAGI (reference sequence). The CDR3 reads CASSQQREGGEAFF. For the CDR3, the DNA is TGTGCCAGCAGTCAACAAAGGGAAGGTGGTGAAGCTTTCTTT.

The chain employs TRBV7-2 and TRBJ2-5, with D possibly matching TRBD1 (6 bases). The CDR3 runs 15 residues. Between the trimmed V and J ends, which lost 5 bases and 6 bases, there was a span of 19 bases. Germline V gene sequence: CDR1 SGHTA, CDR2 FQGNSA. The CDR3 DNA is TGTGCCAGCAGCCACCTCGGGGCAGGGGAAAAGACCCAGTACTTC. Translating gives CASSHLGAGEKTQYF.

The V gene is TRBV5-1, the J gene TRBJ1-2; D call uncertain. Germline assignment: CDR1 SGHRS and CDR2 YFSETQ. V dropped 1 base and J dropped 6 bases, with 13 bases sitting between them. CDR3 size: 14 residues. The CDR3 protein is CASSLHSLSDGYTF. The CDR3 nucleotides are TGCGCCAGCAGCTTGCACAGCCTCTCGGATGGCTACACCTTC.

This clonotype was detected only a few times. V is TRBV29-1 and J is TRBJ1-1; perhaps TRBD1 as D (6 bases). The germline gives CDR1 SQVTM, CDR2 ANQGSEA. The V end lost 6 bases, the J end lost 5 bases, and 19 bases lay between the germline ends. The CDR3 is made up of 14 amino acids. The CDR3 loop reads CSVRGRGAVTEAFF. In DNA form, the CDR3 reads TGCAGCGTCCGAGGAAGGGGGGCGGTGACTGAAGCTTTCTTT.

The V call is TRBV24-1, the J call TRBJ2-2; D call uncertain. The germline CDR1 and CDR2 sequences are KGHDR and SFDVKD. The CDR3 has 14 amino acids. Trimming removed 3 bases from V and 8 bases from J, with 12 bases in between. CDR3 region: CATSDPTAAGELFF. The CDR3 DNA follows: TGTGCCACCAGTGATCCGACGGCGGCGGGGGAGCTGTTTTTT.